Below, 19 T cell receptor beta chains from the same sample are listed, as sequenced in a study of blood T cell repertoires in COVID-19. Generated by immunoSEQ multiplex PCR, the TCRdb table keeps only in-frame clones and is missing some. The sample includes about 300,000 clones, about 85% of them seen just once. Sequenced sample: peripheral blood. Source of these receptors: a young man with active or convalescent COVID-19.

The chain joins TRBV5-6 to TRBJ1-1; TRBD1 matches 8 bases. The CDR3 is made up of 13 amino acids. Looked up from germline, CDR1 is SGHDT and CDR2 is YYEEEE. J lost 6 bases, V lost 4 bases, and 5 bases had no gene match. The CDR3 reads CASSRRTGSEAFF. The DNA for the CDR3 is TGTGCCAGCAGCCGACGGACAGGGTCTGAAGCTTTCTTT.

This rearrangement joins TRBV7-9 to TRBJ2-7; tentatively, D is TRBD1 (6 bases). CDR3 size: 13 residues. V lost 5 bases, J lost 6 bases, and 14 bases lay in between. Looked up from germline, CDR1 is SEHNR and CDR2 is FQNEAQ (reference sequence). CDR3 protein: CASSRGTTVEQYF. The CDR3 DNA sequence: TGTGCCAGCAGCAGAGGGACAACGGTCGAGCAGTACTTC.

The J gene is TRBJ1-2, the V gene TRBV5-4, with 8 nucleotides matching TRBD1. Unmatched junction bases numbered 6, after V lost 3 bases and J lost 5 bases. In germline, CDR1 is SGHNT, CDR2 YYREEE (reference sequence). CDR3 size: 14 residues. CDR3 nucleotides: TGTGCCAGCAGCTCGGGACAGGTTCCGTATGGCTACACCTTC. Its translation: CASSSGQVPYGYTF.

This chain uses TRBV5-4 with TRBJ2-1, with 9 bases that match TRBD1. V shed 0 bases and J 9 bases; nucleotides not matched to a gene: 4. CDR3 size: 14 residues. Germline lookup yields CDR1 SGHNT and CDR2 YYREEE (reference sequence). CDR3: CASSLDRGRGEQFF. The CDR3 nucleotides are TGTGCCAGCAGCTTGGACAGGGGGCGCGGTGAGCAGTTCTTC.

V gene TRBV28 combines with J gene TRBJ2-7, with D possibly being TRBD2 (5 bases). The CDR3 runs 13 residues. V was cut by 2 bases and J by 6 bases, with 11 bases left in between. In germline, CDR1 is MDHEN, CDR2 SYDVKM. CDR3 sequence (DNA): TGTGCCAGCAGTTTACTCGGGGTTCGCGAGCAGTACTTC. Amino acids: CASSLLGVREQYF.

The table lists this clone with a count of one. The J gene is TRBJ2-2, the V gene TRBV4-1; no firm D call. Trimming took 1 base from V and 1 from J, leaving 10 bases between them. The CDR3 is 16 amino acids. Germline-derived CDR1 and CDR2 are MGHRA and YSYEKL. The DNA of the CDR3 is TGCGCCAGCAGCCAAGTGCGGCACCGGAACACCGGGGAGCTGTTTTTT. Its translation: CASSQVRHRNTGELFF.

In its sample, this clone was seen once. The V gene is TRBV19, the J gene TRBJ2-7; D is undetermined. CDR1 is LNHDA and CDR2 is SQIVND in the germline V gene (reference sequence). There are 11 residues in the CDR3. V was pared by 1 base and J by 9 bases, with 7 bases between. The CDR3 region has the DNA TGTGCCAGTAGTATAGGTGCGGCGCAGTACTTC. Its protein is CASSIGAAQYF. Combining the CDR3 with reference TRBV19 and TRBJ2-7 gives the whole variable domain DGGITQSPKYLFRKEGQNVTLSCEQNLNHDAMYWYRQDPGQGLRLIYYSQIVNDFQKGDIAEGYSVSREKKESFPLTVTSAQKNPTAFYLCASSIGAAQYFGPGTRLTVT.

The chain is built from TRBV2 and TRBJ1-1, with a tentative D call TRBD1 (5 bases). This CDR3 contains 12 residues. Germline V CDR1 and CDR2: SNHLY, FYNNEI. Trimming stripped 8 bases from V and 6 bases from J, with 13 bases between. The CDR3 here is CASLPRVSEAFF. The CDR3, as DNA: TGTGCCAGCCTTCCCAGGGTTTCTGAAGCTTTCTTT.

The V and J genes are TRBV11-2 and TRBJ2-1; TRBD2 matches 10 bases. Trimming at V came to 1 base and at J to 6 bases, leaving 6 bases not matched to a gene. Germline V CDR1 and CDR2: SGHAT, FQNNGV. The CDR3 has 16 residues. In nucleotides, the CDR3 is TGTGCCAGCAGCTTAGTGGCTAGCGGGGGCCTCAATGAGCAGTTCTTC. Translated: CASSLVASGGLNEQFF.

V gene TRBV9 combines with J gene TRBJ1-4; D is perhaps TRBD1 (6 bases). CDR3 length: 15 residues. V dropped 4 bases and J dropped 4 bases, with 14 bases sitting between them. Germline V gene data show CDR1 as SGDLS and CDR2 as YYNGEE. This CDR3 is CASSSRQDLNEKLFF. The CDR3 bases are TGTGCCAGCAGCAGCCGACAGGACCTTAATGAAAAACTGTTTTTT. Full variable domain (outside the CDR3, taken from reference TRBV9 and TRBJ1-4): DSGVTQTPKHLITATGQRVTLRCSPRSGDLSVYWYQQSLDQGLQFLIQYYNGEERAKGNILERFSAQQFPDLHSELNLSSLELGDSALYFCASSSRQDLNEKLFFGSGTQLSVL.

CDR3 nucleotides: TGTGCCAGCAGCTTAATTCCCGCGACCTCGAGGGGGGCTTTCTTT. Protein product: CASSLIPATSRGAFF. The chain carries TRBV7-8 and TRBJ1-1; D might be TRBD1 (6 bases). Looked up from germline, CDR1 is SGHVS and CDR2 is FQNEAQ. This CDR3 region has 15 residues. The germline V and J ends were trimmed by 2 bases and 11 bases, with 21 bases remaining between them.

V usage is TRBV7-8 and J usage is TRBJ1-1, with D uncertain. V lost 5 bases and J lost 11, with 15 bases in between. Germline V gives CDR1 SGHVS, CDR2 FQNEAQ. The CDR3 is made up of 12 amino acids. CDR3: CASSIIPYSAFF. CDR3 coding DNA: TGTGCCAGCAGCATAATTCCCTACAGCGCTTTCTTT.

The rearrangement joins TRBV14 to TRBJ1-5; no firm D call. The CDR3 totals 14 residues. Deletions cut 4 bases from V and 3 bases from J, with 10 bases between. Germline values: CDR1 SGHDN, CDR2 FVKESK. CDR3 nucleotide sequence: TGTGCCAGCAGCCCATTTGGCAACAATCAGCCCCAGCATTTT. Amino acid sequence: CASSPFGNNQPQHF.

The V call is TRBV13, the J call TRBJ2-7; maybe TRBD1 (6 bases). Germline V gives CDR1 PRHDT, CDR2 FYEKMQ (reference sequence). CDR3 length: 15 amino acids. Trimming removed 2 bases at V and 0 bases at J, with 11 bases between. CDR3 sequence: CASSLTLGHSYEQYF. DNA of the CDR3: TGTGCCAGCAGCTTAACCCTGGGACACTCCTACGAGCAGTACTTC.

Here the CDR3 DNA reads TGTGCCAGCAGCCGAGCGGGCCGCAACCTTCCCTACGAGCAGTACTTC. Amino acids: CASSRAGRNLPYEQYF. This chain joins TRBV6-2 or TRBV6-3 and TRBJ2-7, with D maybe TRBD2 (6 bases). The ends were cut back, 6 bases at V and 2 bases at J, with 20 bases in the middle. CDR1 MNHEY and CDR2 SVGEGT come from the germline V gene. The CDR3 has 16 amino acids.

The chain employs TRBV7-3 and TRBJ2-3; D gene unclear. Looked up from germline, CDR1 is SGHTA and CDR2 is FQGTGA. The V gene lost 5 bases and the J gene lost 0 bases, with 9 bases spanning the gap. The length of the CDR3 is 14 residues. CDR3 sequence (DNA): TGTGCCAGCAGCCCGACGACTAGCACAGATACGCAGTATTTT. As protein: CASSPTTSTDTQYF.

This chain uses TRBV5-1 with TRBJ2-2; D may be TRBD1 (6 bases). V shed 0 bases and J shed 5 bases, with 8 bases lying between them. This CDR3 is 14 amino acids long. Per the germline V gene, CDR1 is SGHRS and CDR2 is YFSETQ. The chain's CDR3 is CASSLATGTGELFF. The DNA of the CDR3 is TGCGCCAGCAGCTTGGCCACAGGGACCGGGGAGCTGTTTTTT.

The CDR3 sequence is CASSLTGEGELFF. CDR3 DNA: TGTGCCAGCAGCCTGACAGGGGAGGGGGAGCTGTTTTTT. This rearrangement joins TRBV7-9 to TRBJ2-2; 8 nucleotides match TRBD1. V lost 5 bases, J lost 8 bases, and 4 bases stayed unmatched. CDR3 size: 13 residues. Looked up from germline, CDR1 is SEHNR and CDR2 is FQNEAQ (reference sequence).

The rearrangement joins TRBV24-1 to TRBJ2-3; 10 nucleotides match TRBD1. Losses at the gene ends were 3 bases for V and 4 bases for J; bases not matched to a gene: 6. Germline CDR1 and CDR2: KGHDR and SFDVKD. The CDR3 is made up of 16 amino acids. The CDR3 here is CATSDPRQGAADTQYF. As DNA, the CDR3 is TGTGCCACCAGTGATCCTCGACAGGGGGCCGCAGATACGCAGTATTTT.